The clone carrying this T cell receptor beta chain appeared a few times. As yet, its antigen is unknown. This specimen belongs to a study of T cell repertoires in cytomegalovirus infection. Study-level background: In the study, CMV epitopes included recently identified HLA-C-restricted and well-studied HLA-B-restricted ones. It was the public TCR beta signatures that indicated both CMV infection and matching HLA type. Findings and caveats of the study: People with CMV and the relevant HLA were identified by cumulative public TCR beta family frequency.

TCRdb called the reads again in MiXCR, with one record for every CDR3 protein. The sample shows some 920,000 distinct CDR3 sequences, more than 25% of them seen only once. Trimming left V 6 bases short and J 2 bases short, with 15 bases between. CDR3 length equals 15 residues. Germline assignment: CDR1 MNHNY and CDR2 SVGAGI (reference sequence). The receptor comes from a human donor in good health (CMV status not recorded). Some clones in this sample may be carry-over from other donors' samples. The chain has TRBV6-6 and TRBJ2-3, with D perhaps matching TRBD2 (6 bases). The source material was cultured CD8+ T cells from PBMCs, sampled from culture after CMV antigen stimulation. This chain's CDR3 is CASRLGEALTDTQYF. CDR3 DNA: TGTGCCAGCAGGTTGGGGGAGGCACTCACAGATACGCAGTATTTT.